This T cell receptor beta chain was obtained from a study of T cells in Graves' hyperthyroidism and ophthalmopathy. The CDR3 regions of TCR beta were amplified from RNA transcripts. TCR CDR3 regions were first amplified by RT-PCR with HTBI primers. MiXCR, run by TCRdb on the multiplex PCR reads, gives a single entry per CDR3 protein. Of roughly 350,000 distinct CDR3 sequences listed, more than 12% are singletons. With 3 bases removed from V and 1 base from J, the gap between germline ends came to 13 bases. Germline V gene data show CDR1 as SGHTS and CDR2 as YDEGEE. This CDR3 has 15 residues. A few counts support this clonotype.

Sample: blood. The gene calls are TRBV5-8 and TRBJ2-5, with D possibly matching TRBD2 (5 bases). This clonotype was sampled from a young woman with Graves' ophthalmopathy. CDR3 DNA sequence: TGTGCCAGCAGCTCCCGGGTCGGAGGCCAAGAGACCCAGTACTTC. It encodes CASSSRVGGQETQYF.